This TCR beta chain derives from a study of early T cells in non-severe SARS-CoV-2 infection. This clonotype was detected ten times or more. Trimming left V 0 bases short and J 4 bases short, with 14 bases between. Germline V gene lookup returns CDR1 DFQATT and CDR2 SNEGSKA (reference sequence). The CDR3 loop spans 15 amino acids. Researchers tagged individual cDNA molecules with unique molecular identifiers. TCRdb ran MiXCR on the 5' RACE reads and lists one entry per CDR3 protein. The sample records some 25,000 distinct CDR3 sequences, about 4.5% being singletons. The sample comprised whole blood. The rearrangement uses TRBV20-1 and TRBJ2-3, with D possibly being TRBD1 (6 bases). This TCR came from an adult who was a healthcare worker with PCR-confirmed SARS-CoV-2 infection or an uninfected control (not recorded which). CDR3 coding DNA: TGCAGTGCTAGAGATCAAGGGGGATTGGCAGATACGCAGTATTTT. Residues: CSARDQGGLADTQYF.